Below are 17 T cell receptor beta chains sequenced from a single sample in a study of shared clonotypes between healthy human individuals. Only in-frame clones appear in the TCRdb table, and some are missing; sequencing was by immunoSEQ multiplex PCR. The sample consists of around 1.1 million clones, approximately 77% of them appearing once. The sequenced sample consisted of memory CD4+ T cells from PBMCs. Subset denoted: CD45RA-negative fraction. The receptors stem from a man aged 18 to 35 in good health. Some clones in this sample may be carry-over from other donors' samples.

Only a few counts were recorded for this clone. This CDR3 is also generated by other DNA sequences in the sample. The chain uses TRBV5-1 and TRBJ2-3; 7 nucleotides line up with TRBD1. This CDR3 comprises 14 residues. Germline-derived CDR1 and CDR2 are SGHRS and YFSETQ. V dropped 3 bases and J dropped 2; count of bases not matched to a gene: 3. Here the CDR3 reads CASSWDRATDTQYF. The CDR3 DNA follows: TGCGCCAGCAGCTGGGACAGAGCCACAGATACGCAGTATTTT.

CDR3 sequence (DNA): TGTGCCAGCAGCTTACTAGCGGGAGCGCCGAATGAGCAGTTCTTC. It specifies CASSLLAGAPNEQFF. This chain joins TRBV7-3 and TRBJ2-1; 10 nucleotides align to TRBD2. The CDR3 is 15 residues long. V lost 2 bases and J lost 7; bases outside the gene matches: 5. Germline V gives CDR1 SGHTA, CDR2 FQGTGA.

The chain links TRBV5-1 to TRBJ1-1; tentative D call: TRBD1 (6 bases). The CDR3 has 15 residues. Between the trimmed V and J ends, which lost 3 bases and 4 bases, there was a span of 16 bases. CDR1 is SGHRS and CDR2 is YFSETQ in the germline V gene. CDR3 coding DNA: TGCGCCAGCAGCTCGCAGACAGGAGGTGGCACTGAAGCTTTCTTT. Residues: CASSSQTGGGTEAFF.

For this clone: This may be a read error, as it is one base from a much larger clone. J is TRBJ1-1 and V is TRBV5-6; D may be TRBD1 (5 bases). Germline V gene data show CDR1 as SGHDT and CDR2 as YYEEEE. Trimming cost V 4 bases and J 1 base, with 8 bases left between them. The CDR3 has 13 residues. The CDR3, as DNA: TGTGCCAGCAGCCCCGGGGGGAACACTGAAGCTTTCTTT. It is translated as CASSPGGNTEAFF.

V usage is TRBV28 and J usage is TRBJ2-7; no clear D. Germline-derived CDR1 and CDR2 are MDHEN and SYDVKM. The V end lost 5 bases, the J end lost 3 bases, and 14 bases lay between the germline ends. This CDR3 contains 14 residues. CDR3: CASSRPPSYYEQYF. Here the CDR3 DNA reads TGTGCCAGCAGTCGACCTCCCAGTTACTACGAGCAGTACTTC.

The chain is built from TRBV6-1 and TRBJ2-5; D perhaps matches TRBD2 (6 bases). Germline V CDR1 and CDR2: MNHNS, SASEGT. The CDR3 is made up of 13 amino acids. Trimming took off 5 bases at V and 11 bases at J, with 18 bases between the two ends. The CDR3 loop reads CASSLTPEGRQYF. DNA for the CDR3: TGTGCCAGCAGTTTAACACCGGAGGGACGTCAGTACTTC.

The chain has TRBV9 and TRBJ2-1; D call uncertain. V lost 0 bases, J lost 5 bases, and 12 bases lay in between. Germline assignment: CDR1 SGDLS and CDR2 YYNGEE. The CDR3 spans 15 residues. The CDR3 DNA sequence: TGTGCCAGCAGCGTAGGTCCTATCCCCCACAATGAGCAGTTCTTC. Protein: CASSVGPIPHNEQFF.

About this clone itself: Given a far larger clone just one base away, this is likely a sequencing read error. CDR3 region: CASSADDTGELLF. The CDR3 coding sequence is TGTGCCAGCAGTGCGGACGACACCGGGGAGCTGCTTTTT. V gene TRBV6-4 combines with J gene TRBJ2-2, with TRBD2 as a possible D gene (5 bases). This CDR3 has 13 residues. Germline CDR1 is MRHNA and CDR2 is SNTAGT.

This chain uses TRBV20-1 with TRBJ2-7; D is uncertain. Trimming left V 6 bases short and J 1 base short, with 4 bases between. This CDR3 contains 10 residues. Germline V gene lookup returns CDR1 DFQATT and CDR2 SNEGSKA (reference sequence). The CDR3 DNA sequence: TGCAGTGCGCATTCCTACGAGCAGTACTTC. Amino acid sequence: CSAHSYEQYF.

This chain uses TRBV6-5 with TRBJ1-5; tentative D call: TRBD1 (6 bases). Trimming left V 0 bases short and J 5 bases short, with 14 bases between. CDR1 and CDR2 from the germline V gene are MNHEY and SVGAGI. CDR3 length: 16 amino acids. The CDR3 spells CASSYSIEGGHQPQHF. The CDR3 coding sequence is TGTGCCAGCAGTTACTCGATCGAGGGGGGTCATCAGCCCCAGCATTTT.

The rearrangement joins TRBV10-2 to TRBJ1-5; tentative D call: TRBD1 (6 bases). In germline, CDR1 is WSHSY, CDR2 SAAADI. With 3 bases removed from V and 1 base from J, the gap between germline ends came to 25 bases. CDR3 length equals 20 residues. The DNA for the CDR3 is TGCGCCAGCAGTGACATACAGGGTATAGCCGGGTATGTGAGCAATCAGCCCCAGCATTTT. It is translated as CASSDIQGIAGYVSNQPQHF.

The chain carries TRBV9 and TRBJ2-2; D is perhaps TRBD2 (6 bases). In germline, CDR1 is SGDLS, CDR2 YYNGEE. V was cut by 4 bases and J by 0 bases, with 16 bases left in between. CDR3 length: 17 amino acids. CDR3 DNA sequence: TGTGCCAGCAGCTTCCGAGGAGGGGTCTCGAACACCGGGGAGCTGTTTTTT. Encoded protein: CASSFRGGVSNTGELFF.

This sequence joins TRBV28 and TRBJ1-4, with no clear D. The CDR3 runs 14 residues. Germline V gives CDR1 MDHEN, CDR2 SYDVKM. V was trimmed by 2 bases and J by 4 bases, leaving 8 bases between them. The CDR3, as DNA: TGTGCCAGCAGTTTAGGCAGCCATAATGAAAAACTGTTTTTT. Its translation is CASSLGSHNEKLFF.

This chain connects TRBV11-2 to TRBJ2-3, with D possibly TRBD2 on 6 matching bases. The CDR3 loop spans 16 amino acids. Looked up from germline, CDR1 is SGHAT and CDR2 is FQNNGV. The V end lost 2 bases, the J end lost 4 bases, and 16 bases lay between the germline ends. CDR3 sequence: CASSLLSPTSADTQYF. The CDR3 DNA follows: TGTGCCAGCAGCTTATTGTCCCCGACTAGTGCAGATACGCAGTATTTT.

The chain uses TRBV2 and TRBJ2-7; D gene uncertain. Per germline, CDR1 SNHLY and CDR2 FYNNEI. V was trimmed by 2 bases and J by 2 bases, leaving 4 bases between them. This CDR3 spans 12 amino acids. The CDR3 region has the DNA TGTGCCAGCAGTGAACCCCCCTACGAGCAGTACTTC. Translation: CASSEPPYEQYF.

The chain links TRBV7-9 to TRBJ2-5; D assignment may be TRBD1 or TRBD2 (5 bases each). Trimming removed 8 bases from V and 1 base from J, with 14 bases in between. The CDR3 runs to 14 residues. Per the germline V gene, CDR1 is SEHNR and CDR2 is FQNEAQ (reference sequence). DNA for the CDR3: TGTGCCAGCGCTAAGGGGACCGCCCAAGAGACCCAGTACTTC. Translated: CASAKGTAQETQYF.

This rearrangement joins TRBV7-2 to TRBJ1-2; no reliable D call. The CDR3 extends over 17 amino acids. With 4 bases removed from V and 4 bases from J, the gap between germline ends came to 22 bases. Germline CDR1 SGHTA, CDR2 FQGNSA. The DNA of the CDR3 is TGTGCCAGCAGCTCCCCGGGTAGGCGGACCTTATTCTATGGCTACACCTTC. Amino acid sequence: CASSSPGRRTLFYGYTF.